This T cell receptor (beta chain) emerged from a study of CD8+ T cells in alopecia areata. Points from the study as a whole: Whether baseline CD8+ expansion is linked to response remains uncertain, given a single nonresponder.

The germline V and J ends were trimmed by 4 bases and 0 bases, with 12 bases remaining between them. Germline V CDR1 and CDR2: ENHRY, SYGVKD. The CDR3 contains 15 residues. The sample holds one count of this clone. Its antigen remains unknown. Treatment in this sample: oral pan-JAK inhibitor, 5-10 mg twice daily. Patients with alopecia areata provided lesional scalp punch biopsies as well as peripheral blood. The authors extracted RNA and reverse transcribed it into cDNA as the sequencing template. The data were produced by immunoSEQ multiplex PCR, yet TCRdb's version contains in-frame clones alone and is incomplete. The sample contains approximately 190,000 clones, 58% of which appear only once.

The TCR originated in a human donor with alopecia areata. The chain has TRBV10-3 and TRBJ1-2; tentatively, D is TRBD1 (5 bases). The sample here was CD4+ T cells sorted from blood, taken at week 24, from a patient treated with tofacitinib. CDR3 region: CAISGGAVANYGYTF. CDR3 bases: TGTGCCATCAGTGGTGGGGCTGTTGCTAACTATGGCTACACCTTC.